Shown below are 18 T cell receptor beta chains from a single sample sequenced in a study of post-analysis software for immune sequencing data. Study-wide results and caveats: Five or six TRBV segments, TRBV5-6, TRBV5-1 and TRBV20-1 among them, were found more frequent in patients than controls.

Their cognate antigens are unknown. The authors incorporated unique molecular identifiers into the TCR beta cDNA libraries. TCRdb redid the calling of the PCR reads with MiXCR, one entry per CDR3 protein. Of some 800,000 distinct CDR3 sequences in the sample, 46% were seen once. Specimen: blood. The origin of the receptors is a girl between 10 and 17 years old with multiple sclerosis.

This chain connects TRBV6-1 to TRBJ2-1; TRBD2 matches at 13 bases. The germline V gene encodes CDR1 MNHNS and CDR2 SASEGT. J gave up 10 bases and V 9 bases, and 12 bases lay outside the gene matches. This CDR3 is 15 amino acids long. The CDR3 loop reads CASRTRTSGRQEQFF. The CDR3 bases are TGTGCCAGTAGAACCCGGACTAGCGGGAGACAGGAGCAGTTCTTC.

The chain links TRBV5-1 to TRBJ2-3; the D gene is possibly TRBD1 (5 bases). CDR1 and CDR2 (germline): SGHRS, YFSETQ. This CDR3 spans 13 amino acids. Trimming pared 0 bases from V and 4 bases from J, leaving 6 bases between. CDR3 coding DNA: TGCGCCAGCAGCTTGGAACAGGCAGATACGCAGTATTTT. Its protein is CASSLEQADTQYF.

The chain combines TRBV6-2 or TRBV6-3 with TRBJ2-1; 8 bases map to TRBD2. The V segment lost 6 bases and the J segment 2 bases; nucleotides outside the gene matches: 6. The CDR3 runs to 15 residues. The V gene's germline CDR1 is MNHEY and CDR2 SVGEGT. The CDR3 DNA follows: TGTGCCAGCAGGCCACTAGCGGAAACCTACAATGAGCAGTTCTTC. It translates to CASRPLAETYNEQFF.

The rearrangement uses TRBV29-1 and TRBJ2-7; TRBD1 agrees at 11 bases. Germline CDR1 reads SQVTM; CDR2 reads ANQGSEA. CDR3 size: 15 residues. V shed 5 bases, J shed 4 bases, and the junction held 10 bases outside the gene matches. CDR3 nucleotides: TGCAGCGTTTTCAGCTTCCGGGACAGGGGGTACGAGCAGTACTTC. It encodes CSVFSFRDRGYEQYF.

This clonotype showed up just a few times. The chain carries TRBV6-2 or TRBV6-3 and TRBJ2-7, with 11 bases that match TRBD2. The end of the DNA aligns better with TRBJ2-5, so the J call may be wrong. Germline CDR1 reads MNHEY; CDR2 reads SVGEGT. This CDR3 is built from 20 residues. The CDR3 loop reads CASSWVAGTSGSPLQETQYF. DNA for the CDR3: TGTGCCAGCAGTTGGGTTGCGGGTACTAGCGGGAGTCCCCTCCAAGAGACCCAGTACTTC.

The V and J genes are TRBV12-3 or TRBV12-4 and TRBJ2-1; no definite D call. V was cut by 0 bases and J by 11 bases, with 5 bases left in between. The CDR3 contains 11 residues. The CDR3 here is CASSLAGQQFF. The DNA for the CDR3 is TGTGCCAGCAGTTTAGCTGGGCAGCAGTTCTTC.

V gene TRBV29-1 combines with J gene TRBJ2-3; D remains unclear. Germline CDR1 is SQVTM and CDR2 is ANQGSEA. The V end was cut by 7 bases, the J end by 4 bases, with 18 bases between. The CDR3 totals 14 residues. The CDR3 DNA reads TGCAGCGCGTGTGATCCCCACTCCCCAGATACGCAGTATTTT. As protein: CSACDPHSPDTQYF.

J is TRBJ2-4 and V is TRBV9; no clear D gene. CDR1 is SGDLS, CDR2 YYNGEE, per germline. With 3 bases removed from V and 9 bases from J, the gap between germline ends came to 10 bases. The CDR3 extends over 12 amino acids. CDR3: CASSGSKGIQYF. In nucleotides, the CDR3 is TGTGCCAGCAGCGGGTCCAAGGGCATTCAGTACTTC.

This clonotype was recorded a few times. The chain carries TRBV7-9 and TRBJ1-2; D unclear. The CDR3 consists of 15 residues. The germline V and J ends were trimmed by 5 bases and 4 bases, with 17 bases remaining between them. Germline assignment: CDR1 SEHNR and CDR2 FQNEAQ (reference sequence). In DNA, the CDR3 is TGTGCCAGCAGCCCGAATGACGGCAGAGCCTATGGCTACACCTTC. Its protein is CASSPNDGRAYGYTF. The variable domain in full, with the rest retrieved from reference TRBV7-9 and TRBJ1-2, is DTGVSQNPRHKITKRGQNVTFRCDPISEHNRLYWYRQTLGQGPEFLTYFQNEAQLEKSRLLSDRFSAERPKGSFSTLEIQRTEQGDSAMYLCASSPNDGRAYGYTFGSGTRLTVV.

This clonotype was seen a handful of times. The CDR3 sequence is CASSQGTGNYGYTF. DNA of the CDR3: TGCGCCAGCAGCCAAGGGACAGGAAACTATGGCTACACCTTC. The V call is TRBV4-1, the J call TRBJ1-2, with TRBD1 identical over 7 bases. Looked up from germline, CDR1 is MGHRA and CDR2 is YSYEKL. This CDR3 is 14 amino acids long. V shed 1 base and J 2 bases; nucleotides not matched to a gene: 1.

V usage is TRBV3-1 and J usage is TRBJ2-1; unclear D gene. Looked up from germline, CDR1 is LGHDT and CDR2 is YNNKEL (reference sequence). Between the trimmed V and J ends, which lost 1 base and 0 bases, there was a span of 13 bases. The CDR3 is made up of 17 amino acids. This chain's CDR3 is CASSQGRFASSYNEQFF. In nucleotides, the CDR3 is TGTGCCAGCAGCCAAGGCCGCTTCGCGAGCTCCTACAATGAGCAGTTCTTC.

The chain is built from TRBV7-9 and TRBJ2-7; weak D call: TRBD2 (6 bases). CDR1 is SEHNR and CDR2 is FQNEAQ in the germline V gene (reference sequence). The CDR3 contains 16 residues. With 3 bases removed from V and 5 bases from J, the gap between germline ends came to 20 bases. CDR3 bases: TGTGCCAGCAGCTTCGTCCGATCCGGAGGGTCCAACGAGCAGTACTTC. Translating gives CASSFVRSGGSNEQYF.

V and J are TRBV5-1 and TRBJ2-3, with a tentative D call TRBD2 (5 bases). V shed 7 bases and J shed 4 bases, with 16 bases lying between them. The CDR3 loop spans 14 amino acids. Per germline, CDR1 SGHRS and CDR2 YFSETQ. The CDR3 DNA reads as TGCGCCAGCGGTGAGGGTAGTGATGCAGATACGCAGTATTTT. Its protein is CASGEGSDADTQYF.

V gene TRBV29-1 combines with J gene TRBJ1-2; no clear D gene. This CDR3 has 11 residues. Trimming pared 7 bases from V and 5 bases from J, leaving 11 bases between. Germline V gives CDR1 SQVTM, CDR2 ANQGSEA. The CDR3 DNA reads as TGCAGCGCCTCGGTCGGTTATGGCTACACCTTC. This translates into CSASVGYGYTF.

DNA of the CDR3: TGTGCCAGCAGCGGTACAGGGTTCTATGGCTACACCTTC. Translated: CASSGTGFYGYTF. The chain combines TRBV7-3 with TRBJ1-2, with a weak D call TRBD1 (6 bases). Between the trimmed V and J ends, which lost 5 bases and 4 bases, there was a span of 11 bases. The CDR3 contains 13 residues. Germline CDR1 and CDR2: SGHTA and FQGTGA.

As to this clonotype: Since a much larger clone is just one base distant, this may be a read error. The CDR3 DNA reads TGCAGCGGGGGGAGATCCAATGAGCAGTACTTC. Translated, it gives CSGGRSNEQYF. V usage is TRBV29-1 and J usage is TRBJ2-1; D may be TRBD1 or TRBD2 (5 bases each). The DNA end favors TRBJ2-7, so the J call may be wrong. Germline CDR1 and CDR2: SQVTM and ANQGSEA. CDR3 length: 11 residues.

V usage is TRBV4-3 and J usage is TRBJ1-1, with 10 positions matching TRBD1. Losses at the gene ends were 0 bases for V and 3 bases for J; bases not matched to a gene: 4. The CDR3 sequence is 16 residues long. CDR1 and CDR2 from the germline V gene are LGHNA and YSLEER. The CDR3 sequence: CASSQEGTGVDTEAFF. Here the CDR3 DNA reads TGCGCCAGCAGCCAAGAGGGGACAGGGGTGGACACTGAAGCTTTCTTT.

This clonotype was recorded a few times. This chain joins TRBV11-2 and TRBJ2-1, with TRBD2 identical over 8 bases. The V and J ends lost 1 base and 8 bases, in that order; junction bases with no gene match: 7. This CDR3 spans 15 amino acids. The germline V gene encodes CDR1 SGHAT and CDR2 FQNNGV. CDR3 DNA: TGTGCCAGCAGCTTAGTCGGGAGGGCCTTCGATGAGCAGTTCTTC. This sequence encodes CASSLVGRAFDEQFF.